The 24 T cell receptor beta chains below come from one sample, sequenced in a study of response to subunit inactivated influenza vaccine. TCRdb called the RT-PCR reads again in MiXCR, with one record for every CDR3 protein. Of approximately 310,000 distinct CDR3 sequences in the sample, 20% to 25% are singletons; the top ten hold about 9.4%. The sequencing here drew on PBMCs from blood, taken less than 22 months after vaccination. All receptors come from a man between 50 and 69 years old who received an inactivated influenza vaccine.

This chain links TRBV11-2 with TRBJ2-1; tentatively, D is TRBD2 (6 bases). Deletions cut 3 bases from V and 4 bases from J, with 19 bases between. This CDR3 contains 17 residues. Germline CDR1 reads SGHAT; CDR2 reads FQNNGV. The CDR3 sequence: CASSFSGFTAGYNEQFF. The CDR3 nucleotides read TGTGCCAGCAGCTTTTCGGGCTTTACGGCGGGGTACAATGAGCAGTTCTTC.

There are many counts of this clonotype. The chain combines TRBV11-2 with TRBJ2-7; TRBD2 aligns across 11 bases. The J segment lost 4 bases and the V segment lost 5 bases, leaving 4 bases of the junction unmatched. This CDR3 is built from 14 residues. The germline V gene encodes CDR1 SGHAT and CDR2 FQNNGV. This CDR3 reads CASSVTSGSYEQYF. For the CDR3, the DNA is TGTGCCAGCAGCGTAACTAGCGGGAGTTACGAGCAGTACTTC.

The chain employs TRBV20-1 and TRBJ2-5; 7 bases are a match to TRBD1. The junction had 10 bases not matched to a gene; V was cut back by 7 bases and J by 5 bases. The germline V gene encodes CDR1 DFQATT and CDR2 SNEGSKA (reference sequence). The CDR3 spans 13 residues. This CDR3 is CSEKKQGKETQYF. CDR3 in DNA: TGCAGTGAAAAGAAACAGGGGAAGGAGACCCAGTACTTC.

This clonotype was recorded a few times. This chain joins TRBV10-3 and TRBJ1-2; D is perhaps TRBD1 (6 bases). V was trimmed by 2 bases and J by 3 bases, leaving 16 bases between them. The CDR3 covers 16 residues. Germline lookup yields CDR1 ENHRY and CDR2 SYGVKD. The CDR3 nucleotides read TGTGCCATCAGTGAGCCTGTAAGGGGGGGTGACTATGGCTACACCTTC. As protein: CAISEPVRGGDYGYTF.

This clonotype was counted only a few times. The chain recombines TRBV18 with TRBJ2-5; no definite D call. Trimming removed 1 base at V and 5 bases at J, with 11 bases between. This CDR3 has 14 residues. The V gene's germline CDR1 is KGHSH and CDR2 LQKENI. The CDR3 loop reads CASSPLPVRETQYF. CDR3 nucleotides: TGTGCCAGCTCACCACTCCCTGTACGGGAGACCCAGTACTTC.

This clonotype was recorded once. The chain's CDR3 is CASSMLSFGDTQYF. CDR3 DNA sequence: TGTGCCAGCAGTATGCTTAGCTTCGGAGATACGCAGTATTTT. This sequence joins TRBV25-1 and TRBJ2-3; no definite D call. The V and J ends lost 5 bases and 5 bases respectively, with 14 bases between them. In germline, CDR1 is MGHDK, CDR2 SYGVNS. This CDR3 has 14 amino acids.

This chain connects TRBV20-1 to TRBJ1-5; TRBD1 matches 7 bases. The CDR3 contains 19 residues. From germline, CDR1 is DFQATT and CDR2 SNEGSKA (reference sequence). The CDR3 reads CRARSPDREFWLGNQPQHF. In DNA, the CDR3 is TGCAGGGCCCGATCCCCCGACAGGGAGTTTTGGCTAGGCAATCAGCCCCAGCATTTT.

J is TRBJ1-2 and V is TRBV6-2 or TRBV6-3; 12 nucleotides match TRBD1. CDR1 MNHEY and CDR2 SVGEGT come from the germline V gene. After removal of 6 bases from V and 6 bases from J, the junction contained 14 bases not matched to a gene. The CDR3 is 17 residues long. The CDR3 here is CASRITGTGGVIDGYTF. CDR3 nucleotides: TGTGCCAGCAGAATTACCGGGACAGGGGGCGTAATTGATGGCTACACCTTC.

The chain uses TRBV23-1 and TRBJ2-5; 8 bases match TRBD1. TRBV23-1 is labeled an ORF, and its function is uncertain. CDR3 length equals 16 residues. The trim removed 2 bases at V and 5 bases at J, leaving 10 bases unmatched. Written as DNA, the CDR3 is TGCGCCAGCAGTCAACGGTGTCAGGGGGCGCGGGAGACCCAGTACTTC. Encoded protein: CASSQRCQGARETQYF.

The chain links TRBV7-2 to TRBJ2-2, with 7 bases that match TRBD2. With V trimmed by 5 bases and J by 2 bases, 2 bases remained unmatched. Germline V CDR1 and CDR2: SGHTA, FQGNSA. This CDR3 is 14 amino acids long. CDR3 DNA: TGTGCCAGCAGCCGGGACTATAACACCGGGGAGCTGTTTTTT. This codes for CASSRDYNTGELFF.

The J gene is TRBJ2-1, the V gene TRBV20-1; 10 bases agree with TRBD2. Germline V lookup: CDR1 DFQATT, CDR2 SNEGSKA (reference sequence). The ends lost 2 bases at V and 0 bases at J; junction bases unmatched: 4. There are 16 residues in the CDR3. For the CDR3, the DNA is TGCAGTGCTAGAAGCCTAGCGGGGGTCTCCTACAATGAGCAGTTCTTC. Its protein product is CSARSLAGVSYNEQFF.

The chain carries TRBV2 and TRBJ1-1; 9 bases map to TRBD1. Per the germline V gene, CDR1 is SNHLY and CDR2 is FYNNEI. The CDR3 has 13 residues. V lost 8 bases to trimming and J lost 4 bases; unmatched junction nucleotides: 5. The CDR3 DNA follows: TGTGCCAGCCCTCCGGACAGGGGCACTGAAGCTTTCTTT. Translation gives CASPPDRGTEAFF. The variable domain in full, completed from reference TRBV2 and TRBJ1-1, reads EPEVTQTPSHQVTQMGQEVILRCVPISNHLYFYWYRQILGQKVEFLVSFYNNEISEKSEIFDDQFSVERPDGSNFTLKIRSTKLEDSAMYFCASPPDRGTEAFFGQGTRLTVV.

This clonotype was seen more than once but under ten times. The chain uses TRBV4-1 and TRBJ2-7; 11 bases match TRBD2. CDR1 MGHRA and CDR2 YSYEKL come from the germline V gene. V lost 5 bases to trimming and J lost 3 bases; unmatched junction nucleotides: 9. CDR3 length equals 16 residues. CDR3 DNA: TGCGCCAGCAGCGTGCCCGGACTAGCGGGCTACTACGAGCAGTACTTC. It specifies CASSVPGLAGYYEQYF.

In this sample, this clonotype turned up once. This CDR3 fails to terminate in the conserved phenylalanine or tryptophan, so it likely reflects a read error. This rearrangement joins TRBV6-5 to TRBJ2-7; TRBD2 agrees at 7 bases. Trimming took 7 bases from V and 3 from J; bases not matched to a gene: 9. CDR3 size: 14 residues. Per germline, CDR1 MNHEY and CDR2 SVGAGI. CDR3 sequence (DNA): TGTGCCAGCACCCATGGACTAGGCCACTACGAGCAGTACTCC. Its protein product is CASTHGLGHYEQYS.

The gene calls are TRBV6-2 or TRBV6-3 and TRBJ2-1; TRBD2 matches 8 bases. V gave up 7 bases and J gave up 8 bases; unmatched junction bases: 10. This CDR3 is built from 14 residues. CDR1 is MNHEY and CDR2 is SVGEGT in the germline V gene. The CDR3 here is CASIRGGLGDEQFF. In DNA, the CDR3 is TGTGCCAGCATACGGGGGGGCCTCGGGGATGAGCAGTTCTTC.

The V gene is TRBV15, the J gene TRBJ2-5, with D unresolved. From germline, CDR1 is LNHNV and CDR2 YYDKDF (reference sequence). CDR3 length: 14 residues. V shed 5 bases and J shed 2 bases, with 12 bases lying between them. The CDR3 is CATSRSGRQETQYF. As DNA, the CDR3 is TGTGCCACCAGCCGTTCTGGGCGGCAAGAGACCCAGTACTTC.

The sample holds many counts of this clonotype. The CDR3 DNA sequence: TGTGCCAGCACTCTTAGGACCGACTACTATGGCTACACCTTC. Protein sequence: CASTLRTDYYGYTF. This sequence joins TRBV6-2 or TRBV6-3 and TRBJ1-2; D uncertain. The CDR3 spans 14 residues. Trimming pared 7 bases from V and 3 bases from J, leaving 15 bases between. Germline CDR1 reads MNHEY; CDR2 reads SVGEGT.

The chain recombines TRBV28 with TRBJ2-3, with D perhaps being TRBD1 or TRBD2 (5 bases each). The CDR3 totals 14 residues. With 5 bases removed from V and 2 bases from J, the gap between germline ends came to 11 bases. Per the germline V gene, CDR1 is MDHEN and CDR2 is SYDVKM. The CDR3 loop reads CASSGGGTTDTQYF. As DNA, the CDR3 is TGTGCCAGCAGTGGGGGTGGGACCACAGATACGCAGTATTTT. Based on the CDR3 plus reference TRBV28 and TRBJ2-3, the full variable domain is DVKVTQSSRYLVKRTGEKVFLECVQDMDHENMFWYRQDPGLGLRLIYFSYDVKMKEKGDIPEGYSVSREKKERFSLILESASTNQTSMYLCASSGGGTTDTQYFGPGTRLTVL.

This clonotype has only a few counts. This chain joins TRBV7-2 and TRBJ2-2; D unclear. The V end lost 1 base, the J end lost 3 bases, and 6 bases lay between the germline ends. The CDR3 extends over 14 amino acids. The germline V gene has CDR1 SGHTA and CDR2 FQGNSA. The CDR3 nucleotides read TGTGCCAGCAGCTTAGATAGGGACACCGGGGAGCTGTTTTTT. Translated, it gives CASSLDRDTGELFF.

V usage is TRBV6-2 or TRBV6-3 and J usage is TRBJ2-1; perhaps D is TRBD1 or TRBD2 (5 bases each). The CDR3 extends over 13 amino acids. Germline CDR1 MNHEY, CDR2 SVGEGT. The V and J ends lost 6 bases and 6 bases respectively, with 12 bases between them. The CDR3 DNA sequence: TGTGCCAGCAGGCAGGGACGTATCAATGAGCAGTTCTTC. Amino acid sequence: CASRQGRINEQFF.

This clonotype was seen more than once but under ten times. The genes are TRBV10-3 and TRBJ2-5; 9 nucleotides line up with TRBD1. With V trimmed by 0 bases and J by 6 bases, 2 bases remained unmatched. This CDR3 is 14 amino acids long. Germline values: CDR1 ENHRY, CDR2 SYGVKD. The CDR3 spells CAISESGQGQTQYF. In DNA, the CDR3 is TGTGCCATCAGTGAGTCGGGACAGGGCCAGACCCAGTACTTC.

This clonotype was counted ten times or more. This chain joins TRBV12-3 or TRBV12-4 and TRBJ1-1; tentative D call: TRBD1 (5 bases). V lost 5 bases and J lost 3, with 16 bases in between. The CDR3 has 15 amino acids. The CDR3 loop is CASSQLPGVYTEAFF. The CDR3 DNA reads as TGTGCCAGCAGTCAACTTCCGGGGGTCTACACTGAAGCTTTCTTT.

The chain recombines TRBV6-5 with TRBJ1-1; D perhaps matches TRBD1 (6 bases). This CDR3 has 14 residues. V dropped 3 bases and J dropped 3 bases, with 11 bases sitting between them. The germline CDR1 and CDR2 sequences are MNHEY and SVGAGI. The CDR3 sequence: CASSYTGLYTEAFF. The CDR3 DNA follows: TGTGCCAGCAGTTATACAGGGCTATACACTGAAGCTTTCTTT.

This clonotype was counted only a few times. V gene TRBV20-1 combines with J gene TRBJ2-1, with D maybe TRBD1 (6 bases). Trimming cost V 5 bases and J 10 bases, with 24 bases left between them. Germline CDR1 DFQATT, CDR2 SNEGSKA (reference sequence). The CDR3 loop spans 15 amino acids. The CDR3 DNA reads TGCAGTGCTCCTAACTACGATCAGGGGCGAAAGGAGCAGTTCTTC. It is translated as CSAPNYDQGRKEQFF.